The sequence of this TCR beta chain was determined in a study of early T cells in non-severe SARS-CoV-2 infection. TCRdb reprocessed the 5' RACE reads with MiXCR, giving one entry per CDR3 protein. This table holds around 40,000 distinct CDR3 sequences, roughly 11% found once. CDR1 is SGHTA, CDR2 FQGTGA, per germline. V was clipped by 5 bases and J by 0 bases, with 9 bases between them. The CDR3 length is 14 residues. J is TRBJ2-3 and V is TRBV7-3; no definite D call. Sequencing was done on a sample of whole blood. The clonotype comes from an adult who was a healthcare worker with PCR-confirmed SARS-CoV-2 infection or an uninfected control (not recorded which). The CDR3 sequence: CASSLGYSTDTQYF. The CDR3 bases are TGTGCCAGCAGCCTGGGGTATAGCACAGATACGCAGTATTTT.